This TCR beta chain comes out of a study of T cell responses to AZD1222 COVID-19 vaccine. As for the study in general: Researchers grouped second doses given at about 4 or about 12 weeks into one pool.

Study outcomes and limitations: Clonal diversity was possibly underestimated; the donors were predominantly white British and more often female. Distributed over spike, vaccine-associated CD4 TCRs predominated at 160-218 and 743-854.

Turning to this clone: Its antigen is unidentified.

Profiling relied on immunoSEQ multiplex PCR, and the TCRdb table lists in-frame clones only, not all of them. The sample gives around 52,000 clones, approximately 84% of which show up once; 16% is in the top ten. The TCR sequence derives from an adult in good health. The specimen was peripheral blood, collected on day 0 of AZD1222 vaccination.

DNA of the CDR3: TGTGCCAGCAGCTTAGTTTTAATGTCTGGGGCCAACGTCCTGACTTTC. Translation: CASSLVLMSGANVLTF. The chain joins TRBV7-9 to TRBJ2-6; no clear D gene. V shed 1 base and J shed 1 base, with 8 bases lying between them. The CDR3 consists of 16 residues. Germline V gives CDR1 SEHNR, CDR2 FQNEAQ (reference sequence).